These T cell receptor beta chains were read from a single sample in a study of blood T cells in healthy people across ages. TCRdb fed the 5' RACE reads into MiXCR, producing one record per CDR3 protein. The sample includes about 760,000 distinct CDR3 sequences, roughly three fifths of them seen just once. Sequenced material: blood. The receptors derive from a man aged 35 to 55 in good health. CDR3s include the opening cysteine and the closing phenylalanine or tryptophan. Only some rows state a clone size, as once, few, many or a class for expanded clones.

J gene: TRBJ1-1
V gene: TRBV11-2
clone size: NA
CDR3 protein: CASSLFGGGGNTEAFF

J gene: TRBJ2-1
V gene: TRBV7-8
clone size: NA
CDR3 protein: CASRHTPGLAVYNEQFF

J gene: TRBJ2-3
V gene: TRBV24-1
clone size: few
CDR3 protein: CATSDPSDRAREDTQYF

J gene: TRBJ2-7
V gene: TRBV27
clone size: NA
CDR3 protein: CATAGTGHYEQYF

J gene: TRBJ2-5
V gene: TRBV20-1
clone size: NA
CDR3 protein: CSAPDTSRQETQYF

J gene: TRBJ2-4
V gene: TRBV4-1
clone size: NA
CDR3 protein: CASSQDRSKNIQYF

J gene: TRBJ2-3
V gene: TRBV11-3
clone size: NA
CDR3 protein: CASSPWTSGTSTDTQYF

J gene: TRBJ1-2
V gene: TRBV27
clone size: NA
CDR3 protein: CASRTTGGFSGYTF

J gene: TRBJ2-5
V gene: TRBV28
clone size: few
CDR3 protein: CASSYNTGGYQETQYF

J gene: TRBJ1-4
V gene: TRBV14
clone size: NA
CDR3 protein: CASSDLGNRREKLFF

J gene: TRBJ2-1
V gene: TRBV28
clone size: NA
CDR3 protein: CASSLWDFQGGSYNEQFF

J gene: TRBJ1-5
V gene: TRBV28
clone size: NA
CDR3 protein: CASSVLDGGWSNQPQHF

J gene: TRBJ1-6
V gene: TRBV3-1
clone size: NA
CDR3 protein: CASSGQGMYNSPLHF

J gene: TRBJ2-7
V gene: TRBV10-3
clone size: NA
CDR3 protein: CAISESGTGGSYEQYF